The 11 T cell receptor beta chains listed next were all sequenced from one sample in a study of CD8 T cell repertoires and HIV-1 epitope variants. Produced via immunoSEQ multiplex PCR; TCRdb's table is partial and in-frame only. In the table there are tens of thousands of clones, just under 75% of which are singletons. Sample: uncultured baseline CD8+ T cells from peripheral blood mononuclear cells (PBMCs). These receptors were taken from a male donor with HIV.

V and J are TRBV7-6 and TRBJ2-5, with D perhaps given as TRBD1 or TRBD2 (5 bases each). Trimming took 5 bases from V and 1 from J, leaving 14 bases between them. The CDR3 covers 15 residues. The germline gives CDR1 SGHVS, CDR2 FNYEAQ. CDR3 DNA: TGTGCCAGCAGCATGGGGACCAGCGGCCAAGAGACCCAGTACTTC. Amino acids: CASSMGTSGQETQYF.

This clone showed up just a few times. The V call is TRBV18, the J call TRBJ1-1, with no clear D. Trimming stripped 5 bases from V and 2 bases from J, with 9 bases between. The CDR3 length is 13 residues. Germline loops: CDR1 KGHSH, CDR2 LQKENI. Here the CDR3 DNA reads TGTGCCAGCTCATCGGTCACCAACACTGAAGCTTTCTTT. This translates into CASSSVTNTEAFF.

The chain joins TRBV27 to TRBJ1-3; unclear D gene. In germline, CDR1 is MNHEY, CDR2 SMNVEV (reference sequence). The V gene lost 6 bases and the J gene lost 0 bases, with 9 bases spanning the gap. The CDR3 length is 14 residues. The CDR3 DNA sequence: TGTGCCAGCAGCCGGGTCGGCTCTGGAAACACCATATATTTT. Its protein is CASSRVGSGNTIYF.

J is TRBJ2-7 and V is TRBV5-5, with D possibly being TRBD1 or TRBD2 (5 bases each). Trimming pared 5 bases from V and 3 bases from J, leaving 12 bases between. The CDR3 consists of 13 residues. The germline V gene has CDR1 SGHKS and CDR2 YYEKEE (reference sequence). In nucleotides, the CDR3 is TGTGCCAGCAGTGACGGGACCCACTACGAGCAGTACTTC. This gives the protein CASSDGTHYEQYF.

The sample holds one count of this clone. The DNA for the CDR3 is TGTGCCAGTAGTATATCTAACCTCAGGGTTGACTATGGCTACACCTTC. Protein: CASSISNLRVDYGYTF. The chain employs TRBV19 and TRBJ1-2, with D perhaps matching TRBD1 (5 bases). This CDR3 has 16 amino acids. Deletions cut 2 bases from V and 3 bases from J, with 16 bases between. Germline values: CDR1 LNHDA, CDR2 SQIVND (reference sequence).

This clone was observed a handful of times. The genes are TRBV5-1 and TRBJ2-5; 13 bases map to TRBD2. The CDR3 has 15 amino acids. Germline V lookup: CDR1 SGHRS, CDR2 YFSETQ. With V trimmed by 1 base and J by 5 bases, 2 bases remained unmatched. CDR3 sequence reads: CASSLQTSGRETQYF. The CDR3 DNA reads as TGCGCCAGCAGCTTGCAGACTAGCGGGAGGGAGACCCAGTACTTC.

The gene calls are TRBV5-6 and TRBJ2-5; D perhaps matches TRBD1 (5 bases). Germline CDR1 and CDR2: SGHDT and YYEEEE. Trimming shortened V by 1 base and J by 1 base, and 8 bases separated the two germline ends. CDR3 length: 14 amino acids. The CDR3 sequence: CASSLWGPQETQYF. Written as DNA, the CDR3 is TGTGCCAGCAGCTTGTGGGGCCCCCAAGAGACCCAGTACTTC.

The chain has TRBV7-6 and TRBJ2-7, with 9 bases aligning to TRBD1. This CDR3 contains 14 residues. The J segment lost 3 bases and the V segment lost 4 bases, leaving 4 bases of the junction unmatched. Germline V gene sequence: CDR1 SGHVS, CDR2 FNYEAQ. In DNA, the CDR3 is TGTGCCAGCAGCTCACCGGGACAGGGCTACGAGCAGTACTTC. Translated: CASSSPGQGYEQYF.

The genes are TRBV6-5 and TRBJ2-1; D remains unclear. The V gene's germline CDR1 is MNHEY and CDR2 SVGAGI. This CDR3 region has 12 residues. Trimming shortened V by 5 bases and J by 5 bases, and 7 bases separated the two germline ends. The CDR3 is CASSSHHNEQFF. Here the CDR3 DNA reads TGTGCCAGCAGTAGCCACCACAATGAGCAGTTCTTC.

This clone occurred a few times. The chain recombines TRBV29-1 with TRBJ1-2; D is unresolved. V lost 1 base and J lost 4, with 4 bases in between. The CDR3 is made up of 11 amino acids. The germline V gene encodes CDR1 SQVTM and CDR2 ANQGSEA. The chain's CDR3 is CSVEASYGYTF. For the CDR3, the DNA is TGCAGCGTTGAAGCGAGCTATGGCTACACCTTC.

Only a few counts were recorded for this clone. The chain joins TRBV6-5 to TRBJ1-1; D may be TRBD1 (6 bases). Germline assignment: CDR1 MNHEY and CDR2 SVGAGI. The CDR3 totals 15 residues. V lost 0 bases and J lost 4, with 12 bases in between. The CDR3 DNA reads as TGTGCCAGCAGTTACTCGAGCAGGGGCCGCACTGAAGCTTTCTTT. Amino acids: CASSYSSRGRTEAFF.